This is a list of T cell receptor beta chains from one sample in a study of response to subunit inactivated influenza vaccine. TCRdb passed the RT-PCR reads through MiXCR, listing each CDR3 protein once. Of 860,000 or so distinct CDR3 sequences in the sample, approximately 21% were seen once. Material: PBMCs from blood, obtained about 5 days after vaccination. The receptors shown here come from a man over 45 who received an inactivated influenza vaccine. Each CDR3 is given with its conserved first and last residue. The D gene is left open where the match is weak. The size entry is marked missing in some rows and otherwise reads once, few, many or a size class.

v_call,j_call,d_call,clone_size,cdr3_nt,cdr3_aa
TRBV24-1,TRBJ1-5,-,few,TGTGCCACCAGTGCAGCCGGTAGCAATCAGCCCCAGCATTTT,CATSAAGSNQPQHF
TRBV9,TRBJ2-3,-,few,TGTGCCAGCAGCGTAGCCCCGCTCCGGCTAGCGACTAGCACAGATACGCAGTATTTT,CASSVAPLRLATSTDTQYF
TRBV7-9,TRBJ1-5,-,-,TGTGCCACCTCAGGTGGGGCGCGTCCGCCCCAGCATTTT,CATSGGARPPQHF
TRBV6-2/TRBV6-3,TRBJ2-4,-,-,TGTGCCAGCAGATCCTCGACCCGAGCAGCCAAAAACATTCAGTACTTC,CASRSSTRAAKNIQYF
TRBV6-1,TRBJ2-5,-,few,TGTGCCAGCAGCTTCAATATCTGGGAGACCCAGTACTTC,CASSFNIWETQYF
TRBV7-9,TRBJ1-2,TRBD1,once,TGTGCCAGCAGCCCATCACCCGGGACAGGGCGCGGCTACACCTTC,CASSPSPGTGRGYTF
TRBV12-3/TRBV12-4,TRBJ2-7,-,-,TGTGCCAGCAGTTTCCTTGACGAGCAGTACTTC,CASSFLDEQYF
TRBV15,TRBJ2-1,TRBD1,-,TGTGCCACCAGCAGATCACAGGGGGCTGGGGGGAGTTTCAAGTTCTTC,CATSRSQGAGGSFKFF
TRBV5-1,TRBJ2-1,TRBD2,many,TGCGCCAGCAGCCTGATCGGGGGGGCCAGGAATGAGCAGTTCTTC,CASSLIGGARNEQFF
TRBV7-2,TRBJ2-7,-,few,TGTGCCAGCAGCTTAGAGGGCAGTATGGGACGCGAGCAGTACTTC,CASSLEGSMGREQYF
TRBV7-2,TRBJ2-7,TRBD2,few,TGTGCCAGCAGCTTAGACGGGACTAACTCCTACGAGCAGTACTTC,CASSLDGTNSYEQYF
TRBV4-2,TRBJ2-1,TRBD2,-,TGTGCCAGCAGCCACGGGACTAGCGGGGGGTGGGGTGATGAGCAGTTCTTC,CASSHGTSGGWGDEQFF
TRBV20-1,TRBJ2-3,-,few,TGCAGTGCTAGAGATCTGCGAGGGGCCGTTGATACGCAGTATTTT,CSARDLRGAVDTQYF
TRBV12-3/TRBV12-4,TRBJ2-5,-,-,TGTGCCAGCAGTTTAGGACAGGCCCCCCAAGAGACCCAGTACTTC,CASSLGQAPQETQYF
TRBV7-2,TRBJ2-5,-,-,TGTGCCAGCAGCCTAATCCGCGGGGACCTTCAAGAGACCCAGTACTTC,CASSLIRGDLQETQYF
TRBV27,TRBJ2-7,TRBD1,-,TGTGCCAGCAGTTTCCTTAGGGGGCGCTGGGACGAGCAGTACTTC,CASSFLRGRWDEQYF
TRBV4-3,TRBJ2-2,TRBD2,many,TGCGCCAGCAGCCAAGATCCTCTTACTAGCGGGGGGCGGACCGGGGAGCTGTTTTTT,CASSQDPLTSGGRTGELFF
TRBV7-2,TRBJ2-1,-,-,TGTGCCAGCAGCCCAGGGGGCGGGGGCCAATACAATGAGCAGTTCTTC,CASSPGGGGQYNEQFF
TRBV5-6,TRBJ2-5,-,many,TGTGCCAGCAGCTCCGCCGGACAGCGAATCCAAGAGACCCAGTACTTC,CASSSAGQRIQETQYF
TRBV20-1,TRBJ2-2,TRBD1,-,TGCAGTGCGCACTCCGGGACAGCCTATTTTACCGGGGAGCTGTTTTTT,CSAHSGTAYFTGELFF
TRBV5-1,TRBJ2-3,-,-,TGCGCCAGCAGGTCGGACAGCCCTAGCACAGATACGCAGTATTTT,CASRSDSPSTDTQYF
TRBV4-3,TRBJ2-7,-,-,TGCGCCAGCAGCCAAGGTTGGGTCGCTTCCTACGAGCAGTACTTC,CASSQGWVASYEQYF